One and the same sample provided the 30 T cell receptor beta chains below, sequenced in a study of T cell responses to AZD1222 COVID-19 vaccine (dated by TCRdb to the early 2020s). Libraries were made using the immunoSEQ multiplex PCR assay. TCRdb provides this immuneACCESS table in a form limited to in-frame rearrangements. Some clones are lacking; in checked studies, under half of them reflect an unresolved V gene, and why the rest are absent is not known. The sample contains about 140,000 clones, around 89% of them found a single time. The ten largest account for 2.5% to 3% of the sample. The time point label corresponds to: baseline before first vaccination. The material was peripheral blood, obtained on day 0 of AZD1222 vaccination. The source of these receptors is an adult in good health.

V and J are TRBV6-2 or TRBV6-3 and TRBJ2-1; TRBD2 matches at 11 bases. This CDR3 has 16 residues. Germline CDR1 reads MNHEY; CDR2 reads SVGEGT. Trimming took 5 bases from V and 9 from J; bases not matched to a gene: 12. Here the CDR3 DNA reads TGTGCCAGCAGTCCCCTTAGCGGGAGGGCCCGTAGTGAGCAGTTCTTC. This codes for CASSPLSGRARSEQFF.

This clone turned up a few times. The rearrangement joins TRBV27 to TRBJ1-5, with TRBD1 matching 8 bases. The junction had 11 bases not matched to a gene; V was cut back by 10 bases and J by 0 bases. Germline V gives CDR1 MNHEY, CDR2 SMNVEV (reference sequence). The length of the CDR3 is 16 residues. CDR3 coding DNA: TGTGCCACCCGGGTCAGGGGGCCAAATAGCAATCAGCCCCAGCATTTT. Amino acid sequence: CATRVRGPNSNQPQHF.

Concerning this clone: One end of the junction varies from germline; a read error may be responsible. The chain couples TRBV12-5 to TRBJ1-1, with 8 positions matching TRBD1. Germline lookup yields CDR1 LGHNT and CDR2 FRNRAP. This CDR3 region has 15 residues. The CDR3 coding sequence is TGTGCTAGTGGTTCTGCGGACAGGGTGAAGACTGAAGCTTTCTTT. It encodes CASGSADRVKTEAFF.

The chain employs TRBV6-5 and TRBJ1-4; D gene ambiguous. The CDR3 consists of 13 residues. Germline CDR1 is MNHEY and CDR2 is SVGAGI. Trimming stripped 7 bases from V and 4 bases from J, with 10 bases between. The CDR3 loop is CASTTRFNEKLFF. CDR3 DNA: TGTGCCAGCACCACAAGGTTTAATGAAAAACTGTTTTTT.

To note about this clone: The DNA is left out, because the CDR3 cannot be placed on it with certainty; the CDR3 is given as TCRdb lists it. The genes are TRBV6-2 or TRBV6-3 and TRBJ1-2; TRBD1 is the table's D call, not checked against the DNA. The CDR3 spans 16 amino acids, including both terminal residues. The V gene's germline CDR1 is MNHEY and CDR2 SVGEGT. CDR3 residues: CASSSSGQVFNYGYTF.

This clone was observed a few times. The V call is TRBV5-4, the J call TRBJ2-7; D gene unclear. V lost 1 base and J 7 bases, leaving 9 bases between the germline ends. From germline, CDR1 is SGHNT and CDR2 YYREEE (reference sequence). CDR3 length: 12 amino acids. The CDR3: CASSLSRREQYF. The CDR3 DNA reads as TGTGCCAGCAGCTTGAGCCGCCGGGAGCAGTACTTC.

The chain is built from TRBV3-1 (or the pseudogene TRBV3-2) and TRBJ1-6; maybe TRBD1 (5 bases). Germline-derived CDR1 and CDR2 are LGHDT and YNNKEL (reference sequence). Trimming left V 4 bases short and J 9 bases short, with 16 bases between. The CDR3 is made up of 15 amino acids. The CDR3, as DNA: TGTGCCAGCAGCCCCCCCCAGGGAGAATCTTCACCCCTCCACTTT. It codes for CASSPPQGESSPLHF.

The chain is built from TRBV7-3 and TRBJ2-7, with 8 bases identical to TRBD1. Germline V gene data show CDR1 as SGHTA and CDR2 as FQGTGA. V shed 4 bases and J 5 bases; nucleotides not matched to a gene: 4. This CDR3 region has 13 residues. CDR3 sequence (DNA): TGTGCCAGCAGCTCCCGGACAGGGAACGAGCAGTACTTC. Translation: CASSSRTGNEQYF.

This clone has more than one count but fewer than ten. This chain connects TRBV7-9 to TRBJ1-2, with 8 positions matching TRBD1. Trimming at V came to 5 bases and at J to 8 bases, leaving 4 bases not matched to a gene. CDR1 and CDR2 from the germline V gene are SEHNR and FQNEAQ (reference sequence). CDR3 length: 12 amino acids. This chain's CDR3 is CASSGTGRGYTF. CDR3 DNA: TGTGCCAGCAGCGGGACAGGCAGAGGCTACACCTTC.

The gene calls are TRBV2 and TRBJ1-5; 8 nucleotides match TRBD1. V was clipped by 5 bases and J by 4 bases; unmatched bases: 1. The CDR3 has 13 amino acids. The germline V gene encodes CDR1 SNHLY and CDR2 FYNNEI. The CDR3 reads CASSRQGNQPQHF. The CDR3 nucleotides read TGTGCCAGCAGTAGACAGGGGAATCAGCCCCAGCATTTT. The full variable domain, with the rest looked up from reference TRBV2 and TRBJ1-5, is EPEVTQTPSHQVTQMGQEVILRCVPISNHLYFYWYRQILGQKVEFLVSFYNNEISEKSEIFDDQFSVERPDGSNFTLKIRSTKLEDSAMYFCASSRQGNQPQHFGDGTRLSIL.

This sequence joins TRBV20-1 and TRBJ1-1, with D possibly being TRBD1 (6 bases). V gave up 3 bases and J gave up 5 bases, with 10 bases separating them. CDR3 length equals 12 residues. The germline V gene has CDR1 DFQATT and CDR2 SNEGSKA (reference sequence). CDR3 nucleotides: TGCAGTGCTAGTAAAGGGGGAACTGAAGCTTTCTTT. It encodes CSASKGGTEAFF.

The chain links TRBV12-5 to TRBJ2-3; tentatively, D is TRBD1 or TRBD2 (6 bases each). The CDR3 contains 15 residues. Germline V gives CDR1 LGHNT, CDR2 FRNRAP. V lost 5 bases and J 1 base, leaving 13 bases between the germline ends. CDR3 nucleotide sequence: TGTGCTAGTGGTCTAGGGGGGAGAGGCACAGATACGCAGTATTTT. The encoded protein is CASGLGGRGTDTQYF.

This clone occurred once. The chain recombines TRBV7-2 with TRBJ2-3; D is possibly TRBD1 (6 bases). V dropped 4 bases and J dropped 4 bases, with 12 bases sitting between them. The V gene's germline CDR1 is SGHTA and CDR2 FQGNSA. The CDR3 contains 14 residues. CDR3 DNA: TGTGCCAGCAGCTCACAGGGTGGTCCAGATACGCAGTATTTT. Residues: CASSSQGGPDTQYF.

The chain joins TRBV27 to TRBJ1-5; D is undetermined. The V end lost 0 bases, the J end lost 5 bases, and 11 bases lay between the germline ends. CDR1 and CDR2 (germline): MNHEY, SMNVEV (reference sequence). The CDR3 has 15 amino acids. The CDR3 DNA is TGTGCCAGCAGTTTATCATCCGGGTTCTATCAGCCCCAGCATTTT. It yields the protein CASSLSSGFYQPQHF.

The J gene is TRBJ1-6, the V gene TRBV14; D unresolved. V was trimmed by 2 bases and J by 9 bases, leaving 8 bases between them. CDR3 length: 13 amino acids. Germline loops: CDR1 SGHDN, CDR2 FVKESK. Here the CDR3 reads CASSQFGSSPLHF. In DNA form, the CDR3 reads TGTGCCAGCAGCCAATTTGGGAGTTCACCCCTCCACTTT.

This chain's CDR3 is CASSPPRQGGSNEQFF. The CDR3 coding sequence is TGCGCCAGCAGCCCCCCTAGACAGGGAGGCAGCAATGAGCAGTTCTTC. The genes are TRBV5-1 and TRBJ2-1, with D possibly TRBD1 on 7 matching bases. CDR3 length: 16 amino acids. From germline, CDR1 is SGHRS and CDR2 YFSETQ. The V and J ends lost 4 bases and 6 bases respectively, with 20 bases between them.

V is TRBV6-4 and J is TRBJ1-1; no firm D call. CDR1 and CDR2 (germline): MRHNA, SNTAGT. V was clipped by 9 bases and J by 1 base, with 12 bases between them. The CDR3 loop spans 13 amino acids. CDR3 nucleotide sequence: TGTGCCAGTGCCCCCACAGCGAACACTGAAGCTTTCTTT. This codes for CASAPTANTEAFF.

By sample share, this clone is medium-sized. This chain uses TRBV19 with TRBJ1-1; the D gene is possibly TRBD1 (6 bases). Germline assignment: CDR1 LNHDA and CDR2 SQIVND (reference sequence). V was shortened by 6 bases and J by 9 bases, with 17 bases between the two germline ends. CDR3 length equals 13 residues. For the CDR3, the DNA is TGTGCCAGTAGCTTAGGGAACAGGGCTCAAGCTTTCTTT. Amino acids: CASSLGNRAQAFF.

The rearrangement uses TRBV27 and TRBJ1-2; 8 nucleotides line up with TRBD1. CDR3 length: 13 residues. Per germline, CDR1 MNHEY and CDR2 SMNVEV (reference sequence). After removal of 5 bases from V and 14 bases from J, the junction contained 13 bases not matched to a gene. CDR3 in DNA: TGTGCCAGCAGTCTATACTCAGGACAGGGAGCTACCTTC. It specifies CASSLYSGQGATF.

CDR3 bases: TGTGCCAGCAGACAGGACAGTACCTACGAGCAGTACTTC. It is translated as CASRQDSTYEQYF. The chain couples TRBV7-9 to TRBJ2-7; a possible D gene is TRBD1 (6 bases). Trimming pared 6 bases from V and 2 bases from J, leaving 11 bases between. The germline gives CDR1 SEHNR, CDR2 FQNEAQ (reference sequence). The CDR3 is 13 residues long.

This clone was detected a few times. V and J are TRBV4-1 and TRBJ1-4; D is undetermined. The V and J ends lost 1 base and 0 bases respectively, with 15 bases between them. Germline V gene data show CDR1 as MGHRA and CDR2 as YSYEKL. This CDR3 is 18 amino acids long. The CDR3 DNA reads TGCGCCAGCAGCCAAGTTAGCTTAATTTCTGCAACTAATGAAAAACTGTTTTTT. Encoded protein: CASSQVSLISATNEKLFF.

The chain couples TRBV10-1 to TRBJ1-5, with 9 bases aligning to TRBD1. The CDR3 is 17 residues long. CDR1 is WNHNN, CDR2 SYGVQD, per germline (reference sequence). After removal of 2 bases from V and 1 base from J, the junction contained 6 bases not matched to a gene. The CDR3 bases are TGCGCCAGCAGTGAGGACAGGGGGGTGTCGAGCAATCAGCCCCAGCATTTT. Translating gives CASSEDRGVSSNQPQHF.

The chain couples TRBV27 to TRBJ2-3, with 7 bases identical to TRBD1. The CDR3 covers 18 residues. The V and J ends lost 2 bases and 1 base, in that order; junction bases with no gene match: 12. Germline V gene lookup returns CDR1 MNHEY and CDR2 SMNVEV (reference sequence). CDR3 amino acids: CASSLLMQGEGGTDTQYF. The DNA for the CDR3 is TGTGCCAGCAGTTTACTTATGCAGGGGGAAGGGGGCACAGATACGCAGTATTTT.

This chain links TRBV19 with TRBJ1-5; weak D call: TRBD1 (5 bases). Germline V gene data show CDR1 as LNHDA and CDR2 as SQIVND (reference sequence). The CDR3 is made up of 15 amino acids. V lost 5 bases to trimming and J lost 4 bases, with 15 bases between them. The CDR3 spells CASSFTGHSNQPQHF. Here the CDR3 DNA reads TGTGCCAGTAGTTTCACAGGACATTCGAATCAGCCCCAGCATTTT.

The V and J genes are TRBV6-2 or TRBV6-3 and TRBJ2-5, with 7 bases identical to TRBD1. This CDR3 spans 14 amino acids. Germline V CDR1 and CDR2: MNHEY, SVGEGT. V was clipped by 6 bases and J by 5 bases; unmatched bases: 9. DNA of the CDR3: TGTGCCAGCAGCAGAGACAGGGACGGGGAGACCCAGTACTTC. This gives the protein CASSRDRDGETQYF.

This chain connects TRBV2 to TRBJ2-1, with 12 bases identical to TRBD2. V lost 6 bases and J lost 4; bases outside the gene matches: 4. Germline V gives CDR1 SNHLY, CDR2 FYNNEI. The length of the CDR3 is 15 residues. In nucleotides, the CDR3 is TGTGCCAGCAGCCCACTAGCGGGAGGTTACAATGAGCAGTTCTTC. Its protein is CASSPLAGGYNEQFF.

This chain connects TRBV11-1 to TRBJ2-1; perhaps TRBD2 as D (5 bases). V dropped 5 bases and J dropped 8 bases, with 19 bases sitting between them. CDR3 length: 15 residues. From germline, CDR1 is SGHAT and CDR2 FQDESV (reference sequence). In nucleotides, the CDR3 is TGTGCCAGCAGCCCCGGAGGAATACAAGTGTATGAGCAGTTCTTC. It is translated as CASSPGGIQVYEQFF.

V is TRBV21-1 and J is TRBJ2-7; the table's D gene call, TRBD1, was not cross checked with the DNA. TRBV21-1 is designated a pseudogene. CDR3 length: 17 amino acids. The CDR3 sequence is CASTSGGWGRVHYEQYF. DNA for the CDR3: TGTGCCAGCACAAGTGGGGGCTGGGGCCGTGTCCACTACGAGCAGTACTTC.

The J gene is TRBJ2-7, the V gene TRBV5-1; either TRBD1 or TRBD2 may fit D (6 bases each). Deletions cut 1 base from V and 7 bases from J, with 18 bases between. The CDR3 is made up of 15 amino acids. Germline loops: CDR1 SGHRS, CDR2 YFSETQ. The CDR3 loop reads CASSLSSSGAGEQYF. The CDR3 DNA follows: TGCGCCAGCAGCTTGTCCAGTTCGGGGGCGGGTGAGCAGTACTTC.

This sequence joins TRBV14 and TRBJ1-6, with 8 bases lining up with TRBD1. Per germline, CDR1 SGHDN and CDR2 FVKESK. Trimming cost V 5 bases and J 9 bases; bases outside gene matches: 6. This CDR3 has 14 amino acids. CDR3 bases: TGTGCCAGCAGCGTTGACAGGGGCGGTTCACCCCTCCACTTT. It translates to CASSVDRGGSPLHF.